The 20 T cell receptor beta chains below all came from one sample that was sequenced in a study of T cells after yellow fever vaccination. Via MiXCR, TCRdb re-called the 5' RACE reads, giving one row per CDR3 protein. The table shows some 400,000 distinct CDR3 sequences, with around 20% occurring only once. The starting material was PBMCs, obtained before the yellow fever booster vaccination. These receptor sequences come from a man younger than 35 who received the YFV17D yellow fever vaccine.

The table lists this clonotype with a few counts. The chain links TRBV18 to TRBJ2-7; no clear D. V dropped 0 bases and J dropped 3 bases, with 12 bases sitting between them. The germline gives CDR1 KGHSH, CDR2 LQKENI. This CDR3 is built from 15 residues. CDR3 nucleotides: TGTGCCAGCTCACCACCGGACCTCGGTTACTACGAGCAGTACTTC. Its translation: CASSPPDLGYYEQYF.

This chain uses TRBV6-6 with TRBJ2-4; 7 nucleotides match TRBD1. The V segment lost 6 bases and the J segment 1 base; nucleotides outside the gene matches: 9. The V gene's germline CDR1 is MNHNY and CDR2 SVGAGI (reference sequence). This CDR3 contains 16 residues. The CDR3 DNA is TGTGCCAGCAGCTACAGGGGAACATTTGCCAAAAACATTCAGTACTTC. The encoded protein is CASSYRGTFAKNIQYF.

The chain joins TRBV6-2 or TRBV6-3 to TRBJ2-5; 13 nucleotides agree with TRBD2. Germline trimming cut 8 bases from V and 5 bases from J; bases unmatched to any gene: 5. The CDR3 is 14 amino acids. Germline CDR1 reads MNHEY; CDR2 reads SVGEGT. CDR3 DNA: TGTGCCAGCGGACTAGCGGGGGTCGGTGAGACCCAGTACTTC. Translated: CASGLAGVGETQYF.

In this sample, this clonotype turned up many times. V usage is TRBV7-9 and J usage is TRBJ2-1; TRBD2 might be the D (5 bases). Trimming stripped 1 base from V and 5 bases from J, with 12 bases between. Germline V lookup: CDR1 SEHNR, CDR2 FQNEAQ (reference sequence). The CDR3 runs to 15 residues. DNA for the CDR3: TGTGCCAGCAGCTTAGTACTGGGGAGTAACAATGAGCAGTTCTTC. It translates to CASSLVLGSNNEQFF.

This chain uses TRBV5-4 with TRBJ2-1, with 12 bases matching TRBD2. The CDR3 contains 16 residues. Germline-derived CDR1 and CDR2 are SGHNT and YYREEE (reference sequence). J gave up 0 bases and V 4 bases, and 2 bases lay outside the gene matches. In DNA, the CDR3 is TGTGCCAGCAGCGTGACTAGCGGGGGCTCCTACAATGAGCAGTTCTTC. Amino acids: CASSVTSGGSYNEQFF.

This clonotype occurred once. The chain links TRBV6-5 to TRBJ1-2; D is possibly TRBD1 (5 bases). Germline V gene sequence: CDR1 MNHEY, CDR2 SVGAGI. The CDR3 totals 12 residues. The germline V and J ends were trimmed by 5 bases and 4 bases, with 8 bases remaining between them. CDR3 in amino acids: CASSGAAYGYTF. CDR3 nucleotides: TGTGCCAGCAGTGGGGCAGCCTATGGCTACACCTTC.

The chain employs TRBV12-3 or TRBV12-4 and TRBJ1-2, with D maybe TRBD1 (6 bases). This CDR3 spans 14 amino acids. V was cut by 7 bases and J by 2 bases, with 14 bases left in between. The DNA of the CDR3 is TGTGCCAGCATCCCGGGGGGCGAGAACTATGGCTACACCTTC. Protein sequence: CASIPGGENYGYTF.

This chain joins TRBV5-1 and TRBJ2-3, with TRBD1 identical over 10 bases. CDR1 is SGHRS and CDR2 is YFSETQ in the germline V gene. The CDR3 runs 14 residues. Germline trimming cut 3 bases from V and 5 bases from J; bases unmatched to any gene: 3. Written as DNA, the CDR3 is TGCGCCAGCAGCTATGGGACAGGGGAAGATACGCAGTATTTT. Protein product: CASSYGTGEDTQYF.

Many counts were recorded for this clonotype. V is TRBV5-1 and J is TRBJ1-1, with 8 positions matching TRBD1. Germline loops: CDR1 SGHRS, CDR2 YFSETQ. Trimming cost V 4 bases and J 0 bases; bases outside gene matches: 2. The CDR3 covers 14 residues. CDR3 bases: TGCGCCAGCAGCCAGGGGGCGGTGAACACTGAAGCTTTCTTT. Translation gives CASSQGAVNTEAFF.

The gene calls are TRBV5-4 and TRBJ2-3; 8 bases are shared with TRBD2. V lost 4 bases to trimming and J lost 5 bases; unmatched junction nucleotides: 12. Germline CDR1 SGHNT, CDR2 YYREEE (reference sequence). CDR3 size: 16 residues. The CDR3 reads CASSVRVRGAGDTQYF. The CDR3 bases are TGTGCCAGCAGCGTGAGGGTGCGGGGGGCCGGAGATACGCAGTATTTT.

This chain joins TRBV5-1 and TRBJ1-6; D is unclear. CDR1 and CDR2 from the germline V gene are SGHRS and YFSETQ. The CDR3 runs to 15 residues. The V and J ends lost 0 bases and 9 bases respectively, with 13 bases between them. The CDR3 nucleotides read TGCGCCAGCAGCTTGGACATTTTTGGGGTTTCACCCCTCCACTTT. Protein: CASSLDIFGVSPLHF.

V and J are TRBV4-1 and TRBJ2-2; D is uncertain. Trimming stripped 0 bases from V and 6 bases from J, with 5 bases between. This CDR3 is built from 13 residues. Germline values: CDR1 MGHRA, CDR2 YSYEKL. CDR3 sequence reads: CASSQEGSGELFF. For the CDR3, the DNA is TGCGCCAGCAGCCAAGAGGGGTCCGGGGAGCTGTTTTTT.

This clonotype was observed a single time. The chain has TRBV4-2 and TRBJ1-2; D is perhaps TRBD1 (5 bases). The CDR3 consists of 17 residues. The V and J ends lost 3 bases and 3 bases respectively, with 20 bases between them. The germline gives CDR1 LGHNA, CDR2 YNFKEQ. In DNA form, the CDR3 reads TGTGCCAGCAGCCATACCTCGGGGGGAAGGGCGCACTATGGCTACACCTTC. Translated: CASSHTSGGRAHYGYTF.

This sequence joins TRBV18 and TRBJ2-5; D uncertain. This CDR3 is 13 amino acids long. Trimming took off 2 bases at V and 5 bases at J, with 9 bases between the two ends. The V gene's germline CDR1 is KGHSH and CDR2 LQKENI. The chain's CDR3 is CASSPNQGETQYF. In DNA form, the CDR3 reads TGTGCCAGCTCACCAAACCAAGGGGAGACCCAGTACTTC.

This clonotype turned up a few times. This chain joins TRBV4-3 and TRBJ2-1; possible D gene TRBD2, 5 bases. CDR1 is LGHNA, CDR2 YSLEER, per germline. The CDR3 has 16 amino acids. Trimming cost V 0 bases and J 2 bases, with 11 bases left between them. The CDR3 nucleotides read TGCGCCAGCAGCCAAGACGGCCTGGAGGCCTACAATGAGCAGTTCTTC. Amino acids: CASSQDGLEAYNEQFF.

This chain links TRBV4-1 with TRBJ2-4; the D gene is possibly TRBD1 (5 bases). The length of the CDR3 is 16 residues. With 1 base removed from V and 0 bases from J, the gap between germline ends came to 10 bases. Germline V gene lookup returns CDR1 MGHRA and CDR2 YSYEKL. CDR3 amino acids: CASSQGQPLAKNIQYF. DNA of the CDR3: TGCGCCAGCAGCCAAGGACAGCCGCTAGCCAAAAACATTCAGTACTTC.

This clonotype was detected only a few times. This chain joins TRBV14 and TRBJ1-2, with a tentative D call TRBD1 (6 bases). CDR3 size: 15 residues. V was cut by 2 bases and J by 2 bases, with 12 bases left in between. Germline CDR1 and CDR2: SGHDN and FVKESK. The CDR3 region is CASSQRGTQNYGYTF. CDR3 in DNA: TGTGCCAGCAGCCAACGCGGGACACAGAACTATGGCTACACCTTC.

This clonotype has only a few counts. The chain uses TRBV4-3 and TRBJ1-2, with no clear D. The germline V gene encodes CDR1 LGHNA and CDR2 YSLEER. The CDR3 runs to 16 residues. Trimming took off 0 bases at V and 3 bases at J, with 14 bases between the two ends. CDR3 region: CASSQDFTPPHYGYTF. DNA for the CDR3: TGCGCCAGCAGCCAAGATTTCACTCCCCCCCACTATGGCTACACCTTC.

The chain couples TRBV27 to TRBJ1-1; 7 bases agree with TRBD1. CDR1 is MNHEY and CDR2 is SMNVEV in the germline V gene (reference sequence). The CDR3 sequence is 15 residues long. Trimming took 2 bases from V and 1 from J; bases not matched to a gene: 4. The CDR3 nucleotides are TGTGCCAGCAGTTTAAGCCGGACAGGGAACACTGAAGCTTTCTTT. Protein: CASSLSRTGNTEAFF.

The rearrangement uses TRBV4-1 and TRBJ2-5, with D possibly matching TRBD1 (6 bases). The CDR3 is 16 amino acids. Per germline, CDR1 MGHRA and CDR2 YSYEKL. Trimming left V 3 bases short and J 0 bases short, with 14 bases between. The CDR3 nucleotides read TGCGCCAGCAGCCATCCCCCTCGGGACAACCAAGAGACCCAGTACTTC. Amino acid sequence: CASSHPPRDNQETQYF.